This TCR beta chain was profiled in a study of shared clonotypes between healthy human individuals (dated by TCRdb to the early 2020s). In the study overall: The cohort included a few men and a couple of women between 18 and 49 years of age. Per donor, leukapheresis produced somewhere between about 0.9 and 9.5 billion PBMCs. To estimate repertoire size and how much clonotypes are shared between individuals, the study performed deep sequencing of blood TCR repertoires from about five healthy adults. To increase sequencing depth and limit assay-specific biases, TCR repertoire library preparation and sequencing were carried out by different laboratories using diverse techniques. For each donor, CD4 naive and CD4 memory were each run on three plates, CD8 naive on two plates, and CD8 memory on one plate. General findings and caveats noted by the study authors: Estimated clonotype richness was generally larger for naive than for memory subsets. Approximately 4.8% of naive CD4, 3.5% of naive CD8, approximately 2.2% of memory CD4, and approximately 0.39% of memory CD8 clonotypes were shared across several donors. Incomplete sequencing was indicated by rarefaction of sorted-subset datasets, despite the large sequencing depth. Compared with non-shared clonotypes, the clonotypes found in all four sorted-subset donors had higher generation probabilities. Based on pairwise subsampling, the degree of clonotype sharing among donors was expected to be affected by sequencing depth. Sampling was restricted to blood, and TCR repertoires in tissue are likely to differ from TCR repertoires in blood. The genetic and exposure-history diversity represented was limited by the small number of donors.

Donors were healthy HIV-negative adults with no recently reported acute infections or vaccinations. All donors were Caucasian adults living in Nashville, Tennessee, USA. CD4+ T cells were enriched by magnetic negative selection, after which naive cells were positively selected on CD45RA and the negative fraction was taken as the memory subset. After blood collection by leukapheresis, PBMCs were isolated using Ficoll-Histopaque density gradient centrifugation and then cryopreserved in the vapor phase of liquid nitrogen. Analytical flow cytometry was used to check the purity and quantity of every magnetically sorted T cell population. Each sorted fraction had its genomic DNA isolated and then quantified by UV absorbance on a Nanodrop 2000c. This clone has a single count. Its antigen is currently not known. Base qualities are not at hand, and no much larger clone is one base apart. Trimming removed 4 bases from V and 7 bases from J; the gene matches leave 5 bases unexplained. The CDR3 goes from the cysteine to the phenylalanine over 15 residues. The read is trimmed to its CDR3 DNA, 45 bases read in frame from base 1. The germline V gene specifies SGHRS as CDR1 and YFSETQ as CDR2.

Using the deep immunoSEQ assay, multiplex PCR amplified TCR CDR3 regions from genomic DNA. Genomic DNA extracted from each cell subset was distributed evenly over all wells of several immunoSEQ 96-well plates, and each plate served as one replicate. For sorted subsets, 150 to 250 ng of genomic DNA, equivalent to 25,000 to 35,000 T cell genomes, went into each replicate PCR. Purified libraries were quantified with a Qubit 3.0 fluorometer, sized on a Bioanalyzer 2100, and re-quantified with the KAPA Library Quantification kit. Every immunoSEQ 96-well plate was sequenced on a separate single-read 150-cycle Illumina NextSeq 550 flow cell. Per the authors' processing: Because only junctional sequences without quality scores were contained in the immunoSEQ output, filtering matching that applied to full-length reads could not be performed. To assign V/J genes and CDR3, sequences were annotated using PyIR, a Python wrapper for IgBLAST v1.9, with IMGT germline references. Reads with weak V/J assignments (E-value above 1e-6), missing CDR3, stop codons, out-of-frame junctions, or ambiguous translated residues were removed. V3J clonotypes were defined by identical inferred V gene, J gene, and CDR3 amino acid sequence. Percentage overlap between repertoires was computed as shared unique clonotypes divided by the size of the smaller repertoire. RTK rarefaction, the Chao1 estimator, and Recon v2.1 estimates of unobserved clonotypes were used to assess repertoire richness. For all TCRbeta clonotypes obtained by the gDNA method from a few donors, generation probabilities were computed with OLGA. Sourced from immuneACCESS, this table was stored by TCRdb with only in-frame sequences that have V and J called. A share of the clones is absent; for the studies checked, an unresolved V gene accounts for under half, and the remainder has no known explanation. The V and J calls and clone size are taken from that table; D and trimming were inferred from the DNA. Present in this sample are a few million clones, approximately 94% of which were seen just once. The top ten clonotypes cover about 0.13% of the sample.

The chain is encoded by TRBV5-1 joined to TRBJ2-1, and 13 junctional nucleotides match TRBD2. Input material: naive CD4+ T cells sorted from blood. Reading the label with the study, this specimen's cell subset or site is: CD45RA+ positively selected. The TCR sequence derives from a man between 18 and 35 years old in good health. At the DNA level, the sequence is TGCGCCAGCAGCGCCAGGACTAGCGGGAGTAATGAGCAGTTCTTC. Its amino acids are CASSARTSGSNEQFF.